The 23 T cell receptor beta chains reported below all come from one sample, sequenced in a study of control samples from healthy donors and cancer patients. Profiling relied on immunoSEQ multiplex PCR, and the TCRdb table lists in-frame clones only, not all of them. The sample has about 75,000 clones, roughly 80% seen once. The sample taken for sequencing was blood. The source of these receptors is a man between 50 and 59 years old in good health.

The gene calls are TRBV6-6 and TRBJ2-3; TRBD2 agrees at 13 bases. The trim removed 6 bases at V and 1 base at J, leaving 13 bases unmatched. The CDR3 has 19 residues. Germline V lookup: CDR1 MNHNY, CDR2 SVGAGI (reference sequence). The CDR3 is CASRRLAGGLRSGTDTQYF. The DNA for the CDR3 is TGTGCCAGCAGACGACTAGCGGGAGGCCTGAGGTCGGGCACAGATACGCAGTATTTT.

This clone has only a few counts. The chain combines TRBV6-4 with TRBJ2-7, with D possibly called TRBD1 or TRBD2 (6 bases each). Germline V gene data show CDR1 as MRHNA and CDR2 as SNTAGT. This CDR3 is 15 amino acids long. V shed 0 bases and J shed 5 bases, with 14 bases lying between them. CDR3 nucleotides: TGTGCCAGCAGTGACTCTAGCGGAGGGGGAGACGAGCAGTACTTC. Translating gives CASSDSSGGGDEQYF.

This clone was counted a few times. The V and J genes are TRBV21-1 and TRBJ1-2; the D segment call TRBD1 is taken from the table without a DNA check. TRBV21-1 is a known pseudogene. CDR3 length: 16 residues. The CDR3 nucleotides read TGTGCCAGCAGCATCAGACAGGGCCGGGCTAACTATGGCTACACCTTC. This gives the protein CASSIRQGRANYGYTF.

The chain has TRBV9 and TRBJ1-2; no clear D. Per the germline V gene, CDR1 is SGDLS and CDR2 is YYNGEE. The CDR3 has 15 amino acids. V lost 0 bases and J lost 0, with 9 bases in between. CDR3 in amino acids: CASSVGGRTNYGYTF. DNA of the CDR3: TGTGCCAGCAGCGTAGGTGGCAGGACTAACTATGGCTACACCTTC.

V gene TRBV4-3 combines with J gene TRBJ2-2; 9 positions agree with TRBD1. CDR3 size: 14 residues. Germline CDR1 LGHNA, CDR2 YSLEER. After removal of 4 bases from V and 4 bases from J, the junction contained 1 base not matched to a gene. Here the CDR3 DNA reads TGCGCCAGCAGCCGGGACAGGGCCACCGGGGAGCTGTTTTTT. Translated, it gives CASSRDRATGELFF.

The rearrangement uses TRBV5-1 and TRBJ1-2, with D uncertain. V lost 4 bases to trimming and J lost 4 bases, with 11 bases between them. Germline-derived CDR1 and CDR2 are SGHRS and YFSETQ. This CDR3 is built from 13 residues. This chain's CDR3 is CASSEMVGYGYTF. CDR3 bases: TGCGCCAGCAGCGAAATGGTAGGCTATGGCTACACCTTC.

The CDR3 DNA is TGTGCCAGCAGCTTAACAACCGGGACAGGTACAGATACGCAGTATTTT. This codes for CASSLTTGTGTDTQYF. The chain links TRBV7-9 to TRBJ2-3; 8 nucleotides agree with TRBD1. This CDR3 is built from 16 residues. The junction had 7 bases not matched to a gene; V was cut back by 2 bases and J by 3 bases. Germline lookup yields CDR1 SEHNR and CDR2 FQNEAQ (reference sequence). The whole variable domain, remainder taken from reference TRBV7-9 and TRBJ2-3, is DTGVSQNPRHKITKRGQNVTFRCDPISEHNRLYWYRQTLGQGPEFLTYFQNEAQLEKSRLLSDRFSAERPKGSFSTLEIQRTEQGDSAMYLCASSLTTGTGTDTQYFGPGTRLTVL.

This chain connects TRBV28 to TRBJ2-2; 12 nucleotides match TRBD2. This CDR3 has 15 amino acids. Germline loops: CDR1 MDHEN, CDR2 SYDVKM. The V gene end was trimmed by 6 bases and the J gene end by 1 base; junction bases not matched to a gene: 0. The CDR3: CASRLAGGNTGELFF. In DNA, the CDR3 is TGTGCCAGCAGACTAGCGGGGGGGAACACCGGGGAGCTGTTTTTT.

This clone was recorded once. The CDR3 loop is CASSLGLIPYGYTF. CDR3 in DNA: TGTGCCAGCAGCTTAGGGCTGATACCCTATGGCTACACCTTC. J is TRBJ1-2 and V is TRBV7-9; D gene uncertain. V lost 1 base and J 4 bases, leaving 10 bases between the germline ends. The CDR3 covers 14 residues. Per the germline V gene, CDR1 is SEHNR and CDR2 is FQNEAQ (reference sequence).

The CDR3 is CASRSPAIGELFF. The CDR3 DNA reads TGCGCCAGCAGATCTCCGGCTATCGGGGAGCTGTTTTTT. The gene calls are TRBV5-1 and TRBJ2-2; D remains unclear. The V and J ends lost 5 bases and 7 bases respectively, with 12 bases between them. Germline V gene sequence: CDR1 SGHRS, CDR2 YFSETQ. The CDR3 is 13 residues long.

The rearrangement links TRBV11-1 to TRBJ2-3, with 11 bases that match TRBD1. With V trimmed by 4 bases and J by 4 bases, 7 bases remained unmatched. The CDR3 spans 16 residues. Germline loops: CDR1 SGHAT, CDR2 FQDESV (reference sequence). CDR3 sequence: CASSSTGTGGPDTQYF. Written as DNA, the CDR3 is TGTGCCAGCAGCTCGACCGGGACAGGGGGGCCAGATACGCAGTATTTT. Looking up the rest from reference TRBV11-1 and TRBJ2-3 gives the full variable domain: EAEVAQSPRYKITEKSQAVAFWCDPISGHATLYWYRQILGQGPELLVQFQDESVVDDSQLPKDRFSAERLKGVDSTLKIQPAELGDSAMYLCASSSTGTGGPDTQYFGPGTRLTVL.

This chain connects TRBV27 to TRBJ1-4, with unresolved D. V lost 0 bases and J 3 bases, leaving 8 bases between the germline ends. In germline, CDR1 is MNHEY, CDR2 SMNVEV (reference sequence). This CDR3 is 15 amino acids long. This chain's CDR3 is CASSLSRTANEKLFF. The CDR3 nucleotides are TGTGCCAGCAGTTTATCCCGAACAGCTAATGAAAAACTGTTTTTT. The full variable domain, with the rest looked up from reference TRBV27 and TRBJ1-4, is EAQVTQNPRYLITVTGKKLTVTCSQNMNHEYMSWYRQDPGLGLRQIYYSMNVEVTDKGDVPEGYKVSRKEKRNFPLILESPSPNQTSLYFCASSLSRTANEKLFFGSGTQLSVL.

This clone was observed a single time. The CDR3: CSASPPNTGELFF. CDR3 in DNA: TGCAGTGCTAGTCCCCCGAACACCGGGGAGCTGTTTTTT. J is TRBJ2-2 and V is TRBV20-1, with D unresolved. CDR1 is DFQATT and CDR2 is SNEGSKA in the germline V gene (reference sequence). The CDR3 length is 13 residues. Between the trimmed V and J ends, which lost 3 bases and 0 bases, there was a span of 5 bases.

The chain uses TRBV4-1 and TRBJ2-1; D gene uncertain. The CDR3 has 16 amino acids. Germline V gives CDR1 MGHRA, CDR2 YSYEKL. Trimming removed 0 bases at V and 5 bases at J, with 14 bases between. The CDR3 DNA is TGCGCCAGCAGCCAAGATCCAACCGGGCCTCACAATGAGCAGTTCTTC. Its translation: CASSQDPTGPHNEQFF.

This chain joins TRBV27 and TRBJ2-4; maybe TRBD1 (5 bases). Germline V gene data show CDR1 as MNHEY and CDR2 as SMNVEV (reference sequence). Trimming removed 5 bases from V and 9 bases from J, with 23 bases in between. The CDR3 contains 16 residues. The DNA of the CDR3 is TGTGCCAGCAGTACCCCGTTGGGGCCCAGAGGTGGCATTCAGTACTTC. The encoded protein is CASSTPLGPRGGIQYF.

This chain links TRBV6-5 with TRBJ2-1; D tentatively reads TRBD1 or TRBD2 (5 bases each). CDR3 length: 13 residues. Looked up from germline, CDR1 is MNHEY and CDR2 is SVGAGI. V was cut by 0 bases and J by 9 bases, with 9 bases left in between. The CDR3 sequence: CASSYSLRGEQFF. CDR3 bases: TGTGCCAGCAGTTACTCATTGAGGGGTGAGCAGTTCTTC.

The chain carries TRBV29-1 and TRBJ1-2; tentative D call: TRBD1 (5 bases). V was cut by 4 bases and J by 7 bases, with 16 bases left in between. The germline gives CDR1 SQVTM, CDR2 ANQGSEA. This CDR3 has 13 amino acids. Here the CDR3 reads CSVGRRQGTGYTF. DNA of the CDR3: TGCAGCGTTGGTAGGCGTCAGGGTACTGGCTACACCTTC.

The chain recombines TRBV12-5 with TRBJ2-1; TRBD2 matches at 10 bases. The CDR3 contains 13 residues. The trim removed 2 bases at V and 9 bases at J, leaving 1 base unmatched. CDR1 is LGHNT, CDR2 FRNRAP, per germline. The CDR3 spells CASGLRTSGEQFF. CDR3 DNA: TGTGCTAGTGGTTTGAGGACTAGCGGTGAGCAGTTCTTC. Looking up the rest from reference TRBV12-5 and TRBJ2-1 gives the full variable domain: DARVTQTPRHKVTEMGQEVTMRCQPILGHNTVFWYRQTMMQGLELLAYFRNRAPLDDSGMPKDRFSAEMPDATLATLKIQPSEPRDSAVYFCASGLRTSGEQFFGPGTRLTVL.

The chain has TRBV6-5 and TRBJ2-7, with TRBD1 identical over 7 bases. There are 14 residues in the CDR3. The V gene end was trimmed by 7 bases and the J gene end by 3 bases; junction bases not matched to a gene: 9. CDR1 and CDR2 from the germline V gene are MNHEY and SVGAGI. CDR3 bases: TGTGCCAGCACCGAAGGGACAGCGAGCTACGAGCAGTACTTC. It specifies CASTEGTASYEQYF.

The rearrangement joins TRBV5-6 to TRBJ1-4, with 8 bases identical to TRBD1. The V gene end was trimmed by 4 bases and the J gene end by 17 bases; junction bases not matched to a gene: 13. The CDR3 sequence is 13 residues long. The germline CDR1 and CDR2 sequences are SGHDT and YYEEEE. CDR3 bases: TGTGCCAGCAGCCATAAGGACAGGGCGTTGGTTTTTTTT. Residues: CASSHKDRALVFF.

The chain combines TRBV7-8 with TRBJ1-1; 7 bases match TRBD1. The trim removed 5 bases at V and 1 base at J, leaving 4 bases unmatched. The length of the CDR3 is 14 residues. Per the germline V gene, CDR1 is SGHVS and CDR2 is FQNEAQ. CDR3 protein: CASSDRQGNTEAFF. DNA for the CDR3: TGTGCCAGCAGCGACCGACAGGGGAACACTGAAGCTTTCTTT.

This clone has just a few counts. The J gene is TRBJ1-5, the V gene TRBV30, with D possibly matching TRBD1 (5 bases). V gave up 5 bases and J gave up 9 bases, with 17 bases separating them. Germline loops: CDR1 GTSNPN, CDR2 SVGIG (reference sequence). The CDR3 has 13 amino acids. CDR3 loop: CAWGTGEALPQHF. CDR3 coding DNA: TGTGCCTGGGGGACCGGCGAGGCCCTGCCCCAGCATTTT.

V is TRBV4-3 and J is TRBJ2-7; D ambiguous. CDR1 and CDR2 from the germline V gene are LGHNA and YSLEER. V was clipped by 0 bases and J by 3 bases, with 15 bases between them. The CDR3 sequence is 16 residues long. DNA of the CDR3: TGCGCCAGCAGCCAAGATATAAACAGTCACCTCTACGAGCAGTACTTC. Its translation is CASSQDINSHLYEQYF.